A selection of T cell receptor beta chains follows, all from one sample in a study of blood T cells in healthy people across ages. One entry per CDR3 protein, called by TCRdb with MiXCR from the 5' RACE reads. The data show around 790,000 distinct CDR3 sequences, approximately 48% seen once. The sequencing sample was made of blood. All receptors derive from a man between 60 and 70 years old in good health. CDR3s include the opening cysteine and the closing phenylalanine or tryptophan.

13	TRBJ2-1	TRBV15	CATSSDRGQTRFF
12	TRBJ1-1	TRBV5-5	CASSLVDTEAFF
16	TRBJ2-4	TRBV12-3/TRBV12-4	CASTFGMYGPKNIQYF
15	TRBJ2-2	TRBV9	CASSPQVRLTGELFF
16	TRBJ1-2	TRBV12-3/TRBV12-4	CASSLAQGQGARGYTF
14	.	TRBV12-3/TRBV12-4	CASSPGLKLSEQYF
13	TRBJ1-5	TRBV10-1	CASRRDGDQPQHF
15	TRBJ1-6	TRBV18	CASTPSTAENSPLHF
18	TRBJ2-6	TRBV5-1	CASSSLQGLSSGANVLTF
13	TRBJ2-7	TRBV20-1	CSPRESGDYEQYF
13	TRBJ1-4	TRBV2	CASTRDPNEKLFF
17	TRBJ1-1	TRBV7-2	CASSLFGKGGGSTEAFF
15	TRBJ1-1	TRBV7-9	CASSLLEVQGTEAFF
12	TRBJ1-1	TRBV25-1	CASSDFAEQAFF
16	TRBJ2-4	TRBV4-3	CASSPEVGASRYKQYF
18	TRBJ2-7	TRBV5-5	CASSLVDSSQAQSYEQYF
13	.	TRBV15	CATSSTYSSEQYF
13	TRBJ2-5	TRBV7-3	CASSLTAKETQYF
16	TRBJ1-2	TRBV29-1	CSVVEENKGVSYGYTF
12	TRBJ2-1	TRBV5-6	CASSLSQGEQFF
14	TRBJ2-5	TRBV11-1	CASSSEKSQETQYF
14	TRBJ2-7	TRBV4-1	CASSLNGQVYEQYF
15	TRBJ2-6	TRBV12-5	CASGRRGSGANVLTF
13	TRBJ2-1	TRBV5-1	CASSLGEGQGQFF
15	TRBJ2-4	TRBV28	CASSLNQLAKNIQYF
16	TRBJ2-3	TRBV27	CASSLVQGASTDTQYF
15	TRBJ1-4	TRBV4-3	CASSRTGTGNEKLFF
13	TRBJ2-7	TRBV7-3	CASSPRPAYEQYF
13	TRBJ1-1	TRBV3-1	CASSSGGSTEAFF
15	.	TRBV5-6	CASSRQGPLAYEQYF
16	.	TRBV6-5	CASSTVGTSGEETQYF
15	TRBJ2-7	TRBV14	CASSQGLAVAYEQYF
15	TRBJ2-7	TRBV5-1	CASSHLGTGFYEQYF
16	TRBJ1-6	TRBV4-1	CASSPTKNSYNSPLHF
15	TRBJ1-4	TRBV7-9	CASSRKGQAGEKLFF
16	TRBJ2-1	TRBV9	CGSSVGASGGANEQFF
13	TRBJ1-6	TRBV6-5	CASSYGVNSPLHF
13	TRBJ2-1	TRBV18	CASSAQGGDEQFF
15	TRBJ1-6	TRBV28	CASSLRAGYNSPLHF
12	TRBJ1-2	TRBV6-1	CASSEMGGGYTF